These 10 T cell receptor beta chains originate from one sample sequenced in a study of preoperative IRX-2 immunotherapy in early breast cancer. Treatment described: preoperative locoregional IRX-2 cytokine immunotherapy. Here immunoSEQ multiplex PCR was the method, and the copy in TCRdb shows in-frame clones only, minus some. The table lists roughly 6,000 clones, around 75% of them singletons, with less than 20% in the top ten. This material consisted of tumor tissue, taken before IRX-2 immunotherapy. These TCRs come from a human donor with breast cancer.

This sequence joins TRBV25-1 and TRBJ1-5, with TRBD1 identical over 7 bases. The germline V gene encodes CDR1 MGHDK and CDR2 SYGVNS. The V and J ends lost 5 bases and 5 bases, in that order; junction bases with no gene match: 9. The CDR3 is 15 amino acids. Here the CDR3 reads CASSLYNRGYQPQHF. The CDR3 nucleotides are TGTGCCAGCAGTTTGTACAACAGGGGCTATCAGCCCCAGCATTTT.

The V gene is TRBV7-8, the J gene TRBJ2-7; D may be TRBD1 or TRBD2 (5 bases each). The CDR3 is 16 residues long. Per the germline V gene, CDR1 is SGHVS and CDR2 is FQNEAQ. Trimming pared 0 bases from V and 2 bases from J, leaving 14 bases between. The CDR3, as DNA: TGTGCCAGCAGCTTAGCCCATTGGAGGACAACCTACGAGCAGTACTTC. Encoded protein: CASSLAHWRTTYEQYF.

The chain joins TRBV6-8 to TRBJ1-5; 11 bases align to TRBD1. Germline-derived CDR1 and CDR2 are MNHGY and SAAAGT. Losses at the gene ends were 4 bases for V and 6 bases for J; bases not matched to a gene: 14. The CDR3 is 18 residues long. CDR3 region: CASSSPPTDRGPSQPQHF. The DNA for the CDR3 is TGTGCCAGCAGTTCTCCCCCAACGGACAGGGGGCCGAGTCAGCCCCAGCATTTT.

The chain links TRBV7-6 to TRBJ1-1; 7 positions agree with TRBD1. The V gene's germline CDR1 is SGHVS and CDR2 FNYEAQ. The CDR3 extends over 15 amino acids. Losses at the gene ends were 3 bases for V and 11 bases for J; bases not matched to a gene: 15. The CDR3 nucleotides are TGTGCCAGCAGCTTGCCCGGTAAGGGGGCCCAAGAGGCTTTCTTT. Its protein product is CASSLPGKGAQEAFF.

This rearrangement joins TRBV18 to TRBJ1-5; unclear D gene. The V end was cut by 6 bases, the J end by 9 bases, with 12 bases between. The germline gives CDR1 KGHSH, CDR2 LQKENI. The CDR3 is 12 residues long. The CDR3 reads CASSSLCAPQHF. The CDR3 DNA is TGTGCCAGCTCGTCCCTCTGCGCGCCCCAGCATTTT.

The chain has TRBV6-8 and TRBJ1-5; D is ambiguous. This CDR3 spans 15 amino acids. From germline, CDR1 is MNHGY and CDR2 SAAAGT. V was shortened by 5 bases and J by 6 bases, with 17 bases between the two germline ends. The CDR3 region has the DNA TGTGCCAGCAGTGAGGGCCCTCGGCTAAGTCAGCCCCAGCATTTT. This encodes CASSEGPRLSQPQHF.

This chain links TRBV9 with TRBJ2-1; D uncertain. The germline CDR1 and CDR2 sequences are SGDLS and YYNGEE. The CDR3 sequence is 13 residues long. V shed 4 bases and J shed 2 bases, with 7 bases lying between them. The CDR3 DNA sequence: TGTGCCAGCAGCCTCCGGACCTACAATGAGCAGTTCTTC. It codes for CASSLRTYNEQFF.

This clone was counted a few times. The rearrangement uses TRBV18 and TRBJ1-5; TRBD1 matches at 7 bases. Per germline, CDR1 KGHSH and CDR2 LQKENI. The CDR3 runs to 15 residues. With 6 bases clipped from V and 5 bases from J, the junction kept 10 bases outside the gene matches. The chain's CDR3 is CASSPGRQGDQPQHF. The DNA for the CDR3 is TGTGCCAGCTCTCCAGGTAGACAGGGCGATCAGCCCCAGCATTTT. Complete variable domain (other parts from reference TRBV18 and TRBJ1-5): NAGVMQNPRHLVRRRGQEARLRCSPMKGHSHVYWYRQLPEEGLKFMVYLQKENIIDESGMPKERFSAEFPKEGPSILRIQQVVRGDSAAYFCASSPGRQGDQPQHFGDGTRLSIL.

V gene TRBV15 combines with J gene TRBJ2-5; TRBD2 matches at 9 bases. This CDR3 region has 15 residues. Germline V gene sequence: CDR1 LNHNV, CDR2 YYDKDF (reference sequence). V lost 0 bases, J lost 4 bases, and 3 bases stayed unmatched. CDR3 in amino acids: CATSRDSSGRETQYF. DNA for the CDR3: TGTGCCACCAGCAGAGATAGTAGCGGGAGAGAGACCCAGTACTTC.

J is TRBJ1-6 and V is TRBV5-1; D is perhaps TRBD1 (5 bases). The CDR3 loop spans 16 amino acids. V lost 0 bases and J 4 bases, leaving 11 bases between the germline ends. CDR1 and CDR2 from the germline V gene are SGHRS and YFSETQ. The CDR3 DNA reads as TGCGCCAGCAGCTTGGGGGGGACGGAGTATAATTCACCCCTCCACTTT. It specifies CASSLGGTEYNSPLHF.